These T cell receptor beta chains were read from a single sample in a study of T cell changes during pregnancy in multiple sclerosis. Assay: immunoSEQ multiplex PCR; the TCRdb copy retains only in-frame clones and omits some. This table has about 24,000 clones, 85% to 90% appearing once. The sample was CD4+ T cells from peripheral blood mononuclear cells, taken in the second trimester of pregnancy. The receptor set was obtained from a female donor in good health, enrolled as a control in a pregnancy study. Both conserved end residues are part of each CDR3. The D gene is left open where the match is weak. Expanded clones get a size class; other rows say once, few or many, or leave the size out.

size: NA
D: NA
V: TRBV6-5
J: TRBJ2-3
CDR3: CASSFSDSPAGDTQYF
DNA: TGTGCCAGCAGTTTCTCCGACAGTCCGGCAGGAGATACGCAGTATTTT

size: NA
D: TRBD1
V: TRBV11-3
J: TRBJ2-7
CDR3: CASSQTGGKDEQYF
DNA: TGTGCCAGCAGCCAGACAGGGGGGAAAGACGAGCAGTACTTC

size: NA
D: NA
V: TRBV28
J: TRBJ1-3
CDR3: CASSLFLFRGRAFSGNTIYF
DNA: TGTGCCAGCAGTTTATTCCTTTTTAGGGGGAGGGCCTTCTCTGGAAACACCATATATTTT

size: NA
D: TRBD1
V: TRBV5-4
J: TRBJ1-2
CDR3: CASSRIRTGRVYGYTF
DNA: TGTGCCAGCAGCCGGATACGGACAGGGAGGGTCTATGGCTACACCTTC

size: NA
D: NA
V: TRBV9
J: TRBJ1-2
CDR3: CASSVPGHPYGYTF
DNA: TGTGCCAGCAGCGTCCCGGGACACCCCTATGGCTACACCTTC

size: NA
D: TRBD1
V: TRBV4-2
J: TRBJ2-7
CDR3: CASSPDGRGSEQYF
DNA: TGTGCCAGCAGCCCCGACGGCAGGGGGAGCGAGCAGTACTTC

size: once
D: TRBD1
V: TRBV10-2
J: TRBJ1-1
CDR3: CASSNDRGRGTAEAFF
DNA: TGCGCCAGCAGTAACGACAGGGGGCGCGGGACGGCTGAAGCTTTCTTT

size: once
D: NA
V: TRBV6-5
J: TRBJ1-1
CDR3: CASSNGGGDTEAFF
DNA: TGTGCCAGCAGCAACGGGGGAGGGGACACTGAAGCTTTCTTT

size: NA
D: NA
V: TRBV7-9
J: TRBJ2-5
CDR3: CASSRARGETQYF
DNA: TGTGCCAGCAGCCGCGCTCGAGGAGAGACCCAGTACTTC

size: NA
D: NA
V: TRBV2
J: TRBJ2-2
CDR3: CASRSNQGGAGELFF
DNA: TGTGCCAGCAGATCCAACCAGGGCGGGGCCGGGGAGCTGTTTTTT

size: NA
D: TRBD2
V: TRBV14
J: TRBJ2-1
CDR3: CASSQGLAGLVFF
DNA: TGTGCCAGCAGCCAGGGACTAGCGGGGTTAGTGTTCTTC

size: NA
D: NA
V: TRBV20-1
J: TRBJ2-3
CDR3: CSAVLADTQYF
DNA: TGCAGTGCTGTCTTAGCAGATACGCAGTATTTT

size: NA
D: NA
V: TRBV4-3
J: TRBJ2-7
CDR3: CASSQEGYRTGPYEQYF
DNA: TGCGCCAGCAGCCAAGAAGGATATCGTACAGGACCATACGAGCAGTACTTC

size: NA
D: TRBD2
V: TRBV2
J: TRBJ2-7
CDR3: CASRPTSGRANHEQYF
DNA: TGTGCCAGCAGACCCACTAGCGGGAGGGCCAACCACGAGCAGTACTTC

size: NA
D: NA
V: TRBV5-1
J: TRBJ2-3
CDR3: CASSSDGITDTQYF
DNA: TGCGCCAGCAGCTCGGACGGGATCACAGATACGCAGTATTTT

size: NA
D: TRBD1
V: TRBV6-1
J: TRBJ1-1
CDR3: CASSWTGAYTEAFF
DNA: TGTGCCAGCAGTTGGACAGGGGCGTACACTGAAGCTTTCTTT

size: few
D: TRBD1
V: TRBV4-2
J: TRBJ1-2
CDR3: CASSQETGDERGYTF
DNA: TGTGCCAGCAGCCAAGAAACAGGGGATGAAAGAGGCTACACCTTC

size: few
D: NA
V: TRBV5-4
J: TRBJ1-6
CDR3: CASNLKGGQKVHF
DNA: TGTGCCAGCAACCTGAAAGGGGGACAAAAGGTCCATTTT

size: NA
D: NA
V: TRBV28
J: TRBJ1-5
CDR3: CASSSPGRGNQPQHF
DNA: TGTGCCAGCAGTTCCCCGGGCAGGGGCAATCAGCCCCAGCATTTT

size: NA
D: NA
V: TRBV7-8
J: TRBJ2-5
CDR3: CASSLELGTTQETQYF
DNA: TGTGCCAGCAGCTTAGAGTTGGGGACAACCCAAGAGACCCAGTACTTC

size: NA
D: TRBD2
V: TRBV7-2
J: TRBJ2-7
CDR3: CASSLSGGPHEQYF
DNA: TGTGCCAGCAGCTTAAGCGGGGGTCCCCACGAGCAGTACTTC

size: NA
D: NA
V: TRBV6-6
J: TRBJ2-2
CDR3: CASSYGTTAGELFF
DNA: TGTGCCAGCAGTTATGGAACTACGGCCGGGGAGCTGTTTTTT

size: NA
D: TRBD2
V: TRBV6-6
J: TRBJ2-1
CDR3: CASLSGRAMNEQFF
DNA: TGTGCCAGCTTAAGTGGGAGGGCCATGAATGAGCAGTTCTTC

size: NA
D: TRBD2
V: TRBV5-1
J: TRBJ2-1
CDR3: CASSPLGGSGKFF
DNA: TGCGCCAGCAGCCCCCTCGGCGGGAGCGGGAAGTTCTTC

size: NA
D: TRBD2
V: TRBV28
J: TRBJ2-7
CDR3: CASSLGGRGVYEQYF
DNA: TGTGCCAGCAGTTTGGGCGGGAGAGGGGTGTACGAGCAGTACTTC

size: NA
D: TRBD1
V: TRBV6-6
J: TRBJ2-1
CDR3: CASSTGVNEQFF
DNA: TGTGCCAGCAGTACAGGGGTCAATGAGCAGTTCTTC

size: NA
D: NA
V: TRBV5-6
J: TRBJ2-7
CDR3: CASSSRGRVLAPTYEQYF
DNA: TGTGCCAGCAGCTCCCGGGGCCGCGTACTAGCACCGACTTACGAGCAGTACTTC

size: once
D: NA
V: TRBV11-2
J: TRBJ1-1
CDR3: CASSPYRGGVTEAFF
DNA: TGTGCCAGCAGCCCATACCGGGGGGGGGTCACTGAAGCTTTCTTT

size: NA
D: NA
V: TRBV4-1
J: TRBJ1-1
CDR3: CASSQVQGYTEAFF
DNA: TGCGCCAGCAGCCAAGTTCAGGGGTACACTGAAGCTTTCTTT

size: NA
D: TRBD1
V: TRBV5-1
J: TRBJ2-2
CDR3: CASSSGGDTGELFF
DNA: TGCGCCAGCAGCTCAGGGGGCGACACCGGGGAGCTGTTTTTT

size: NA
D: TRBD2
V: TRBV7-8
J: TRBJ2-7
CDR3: CASSSGLAGTVYEQYF
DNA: TGTGCCAGCAGCTCGGGACTAGCGGGAACAGTATACGAGCAGTACTTC

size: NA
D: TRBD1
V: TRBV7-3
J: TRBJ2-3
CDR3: CASSPTGWFPDTQYF
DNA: TGTGCCAGCAGCCCGACAGGGTGGTTCCCAGATACGCAGTATTTT

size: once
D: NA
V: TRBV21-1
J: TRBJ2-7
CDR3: CASCQIGQGNYEQYF
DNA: TGTGCCAGCTGTCAGATCGGACAGGGGAACTACGAGCAGTACTTC

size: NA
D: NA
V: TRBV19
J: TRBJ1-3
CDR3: CASSGDQGSGNTIYF
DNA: TGTGCCAGTAGTGGAGATCAGGGCTCTGGAAACACCATATATTTT

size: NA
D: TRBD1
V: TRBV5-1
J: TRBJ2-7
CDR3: CASSLARDRVAYEQYF
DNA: TGCGCCAGCAGCTTGGCCCGGGACAGGGTGGCCTACGAGCAGTACTTC